Sequencing of this T cell receptor (beta chain) was carried out in a study of blood T cell repertoires in COVID-19. For the study at large: Acute and convalescent COVID-19 specimens originated in the United States, Italy and Spain.

Sequenced by immunoSEQ multiplex PCR; TCRdb stores in-frame clones only, minus some. Here the sample spans approximately 150,000 clones, 75% to 90% being singletons. Sequenced: peripheral blood. The receptor's source is a man in his fifties or sixties who had recovered from COVID-19.

CDR3: CASSYSASGRTGELFF. The CDR3 region has the DNA TGTGCCAGCAGTTACAGCGCTAGCGGGCGGACCGGGGAGCTGTTTTTT. This rearrangement joins TRBV6-5 to TRBJ2-2, with 8 bases identical to TRBD2. Germline V gene data show CDR1 as MNHEY and CDR2 as SVGAGI. Trimming removed 2 bases from V and 5 bases from J; junction bases left unmatched: 7. The CDR3 extends over 16 amino acids.